These 27 T cell receptor beta chains originate from one sample sequenced in a study of T cell responses to AZD1222 COVID-19 vaccine. Measured with immunoSEQ multiplex PCR; TCRdb has only the in-frame clones, and not every one. The table includes around 120,000 clones, 85% to 90% detected once. The source material was peripheral blood, sampled on day 0 of AZD1222 vaccination. These receptors all stem from an adult in good health.

CDR3 sequence: CASSSGPGQQETQYF. The DNA of the CDR3 is TGTGCCAGCAGCTCGGGACCTGGACAGCAAGAGACCCAGTACTTC. The V and J genes are TRBV5-4 and TRBJ2-5, with D tentatively TRBD1 (6 bases). The CDR3 has 15 residues. V was trimmed by 3 bases and J by 2 bases, leaving 14 bases between them. The germline V gene encodes CDR1 SGHNT and CDR2 YYREEE (reference sequence).

The rearrangement joins TRBV4-1 to TRBJ2-4; 10 nucleotides line up with TRBD2. The V and J ends lost 8 bases and 0 bases, in that order; junction bases with no gene match: 16. The CDR3 length is 19 residues. From germline, CDR1 is MGHRA and CDR2 YSYEKL. CDR3 DNA sequence: TGCGCCAGCTCCCCTGGACTAGCGGTAGCTCCGCTAGCCAAAAACATTCAGTACTTC. It specifies CASSPGLAVAPLAKNIQYF.

This clone has a handful of counts. V usage is TRBV6-5 and J usage is TRBJ1-1, with TRBD1 matching 7 bases. Germline V CDR1 and CDR2: MNHEY, SVGAGI. Trimming cost V 6 bases and J 1 base; bases outside gene matches: 5. This CDR3 contains 14 residues. CDR3 loop: CASRGDRQNTEAFF. CDR3 sequence (DNA): TGTGCCAGCAGGGGGGACAGACAGAACACTGAAGCTTTCTTT.

V usage is TRBV18 and J usage is TRBJ1-4; possibly TRBD1 for D (6 bases). The germline V gene has CDR1 KGHSH and CDR2 LQKENI. The length of the CDR3 is 15 residues. V was cut by 2 bases and J by 7 bases, with 14 bases left in between. CDR3 amino acids: CASSPIRGSSEKLFF. CDR3 DNA sequence: TGTGCCAGCTCACCAATTAGGGGGTCGAGTGAAAAACTGTTTTTT.

J is TRBJ1-5 and V is TRBV2; possible D gene TRBD1, 6 bases. Germline assignment: CDR1 SNHLY and CDR2 FYNNEI. The CDR3 totals 14 residues. Deletions cut 4 bases from V and 0 bases from J, with 7 bases between. The CDR3 reads CASSVGGSNQPQHF. CDR3 nucleotides: TGTGCCAGCAGTGTAGGGGGTAGCAATCAGCCCCAGCATTTT.

CDR3 residues: CASSGRGQVAGGGNEQFF. CDR3 in DNA: TGCGCCAGCAGTGGCCGGGGACAGGTAGCGGGAGGGGGCAATGAGCAGTTCTTC. The rearrangement joins TRBV10-1 to TRBJ2-1; 11 bases line up with TRBD2. After removal of 4 bases from V and 6 bases from J, the junction contained 14 bases not matched to a gene. There are 18 residues in the CDR3. CDR1 WNHNN and CDR2 SYGVQD come from the germline V gene (reference sequence).

This clone was seen just once. This sequence joins TRBV5-1 and TRBJ2-2, with 11 bases matching TRBD2. Germline V gene data show CDR1 as SGHRS and CDR2 as YFSETQ. CDR3 size: 17 residues. V shed 0 bases and J 4 bases; nucleotides not matched to a gene: 5. CDR3 coding DNA: TGCGCCAGCAGCTTGGCACCCGGGACTAGCGGCACCGGGGAGCTGTTTTTT. This encodes CASSLAPGTSGTGELFF.

The rearrangement links TRBV6-5 to TRBJ2-3; no definite D call. Looked up from germline, CDR1 is MNHEY and CDR2 is SVGAGI. The V gene lost 1 base and the J gene lost 0 bases, with 8 bases spanning the gap. The CDR3 extends over 15 amino acids. The CDR3 is CASSYLAGSTDTQYF. CDR3 DNA sequence: TGTGCCAGCAGTTACTTGGCAGGAAGCACAGATACGCAGTATTTT.

This chain connects TRBV11-2 to TRBJ2-5; D remains unclear. This CDR3 is 12 amino acids long. Germline V CDR1 and CDR2: SGHAT, FQNNGV. V was cut by 3 bases and J by 5 bases, with 7 bases left in between. CDR3 in amino acids: CASSFRFETQYF. CDR3 nucleotide sequence: TGTGCCAGCAGCTTTAGGTTTGAGACCCAGTACTTC.

This clone has more than one count but fewer than ten. The gene calls are TRBV2 and TRBJ2-4; D is undetermined. Trimming took 2 bases from V and 0 from J, leaving 8 bases between them. CDR1 is SNHLY and CDR2 is FYNNEI in the germline V gene. The CDR3 runs 15 residues. The CDR3 DNA is TGTGCCAGCAGTGAACAGACGATAGCCAAAAACATTCAGTACTTC. Protein product: CASSEQTIAKNIQYF.

This chain connects TRBV18 to TRBJ1-4; D may be TRBD1 (6 bases). Germline V CDR1 and CDR2: KGHSH, LQKENI. V was cut by 1 base and J by 12 bases, with 15 bases left in between. This CDR3 has 14 residues. Here the CDR3 reads CASSPQKGVEELFF. The CDR3 nucleotides are TGTGCCAGCTCACCACAAAAGGGGGTAGAAGAACTGTTTTTT.

The chain combines TRBV7-8 with TRBJ1-6, with TRBD1 as a possible D gene (6 bases). The length of the CDR3 is 13 residues. V shed 3 bases and J shed 6 bases, with 6 bases lying between them. Germline assignment: CDR1 SGHVS and CDR2 FQNEAQ. As DNA, the CDR3 is TGTGCCAGCAGCTTGGACAGTAATTCACCCCTCCACTTT. Amino acid sequence: CASSLDSNSPLHF.

This clone was seen a single time. The chain uses TRBV5-4 and TRBJ2-7; possibly TRBD1 or TRBD2 for D (5 bases each). V was cut by 6 bases and J by 0 bases, with 10 bases left in between. This CDR3 is built from 13 residues. The V gene's germline CDR1 is SGHNT and CDR2 YYREEE (reference sequence). As DNA, the CDR3 is TGTGCCAGCAACGGGGCCCCCTCCTACGAGCAGTACTTC. This sequence encodes CASNGAPSYEQYF. Together with reference TRBV5-4 and TRBJ2-7, the CDR3 gives the full variable domain: ETGVTQSPTHLIKTRGQQVTLRCSSQSGHNTVSWYQQALGQGPQFIFQYYREEENGRGNFPPRFSGLQFPNYSSELNVNALELDDSALYLCASNGAPSYEQYFGPGTRLTVT.

The genes are TRBV15 and TRBJ2-7, with 7 bases fitting TRBD2. This CDR3 has 16 amino acids. Germline CDR1 and CDR2: LNHNV and YYDKDF (reference sequence). V dropped 5 bases and J dropped 7; count of bases not matched to a gene: 17. CDR3 sequence: CATSLGHRGGRGEQYF. CDR3 DNA: TGTGCCACCAGCCTTGGGCATCGCGGGGGTCGGGGGGAGCAGTACTTC.

The chain links TRBV5-6 to TRBJ2-5, with 8 bases aligning to TRBD1. Germline-derived CDR1 and CDR2 are SGHDT and YYEEEE. CDR3 length: 14 amino acids. Losses at the gene ends were 4 bases for V and 2 bases for J; bases not matched to a gene: 4. CDR3 coding DNA: TGTGCCAGCAGCGGAAACAGGGGGCAAGAGACCCAGTACTTC. Translated: CASSGNRGQETQYF.

V gene TRBV5-1 combines with J gene TRBJ1-5; 7 positions agree with TRBD1. Germline assignment: CDR1 SGHRS and CDR2 YFSETQ. J was trimmed by 5 bases and V by 7 bases; bases with no gene match: 15. CDR3 size: 16 residues. CDR3 sequence (DNA): TGCGCCAGCCCCTCCCCCCGGCCCCAGGGGGATCAGCCCCAGCATTTT. Amino acids: CASPSPRPQGDQPQHF.

This clone was recorded only once. The chain uses TRBV3-1 (or the pseudogene TRBV3-2) and TRBJ1-1; weak D call: TRBD1 (5 bases). CDR1 LGHDT and CDR2 YNNKEL come from the germline V gene (reference sequence). This CDR3 contains 13 residues. V dropped 3 bases and J dropped 5 bases, with 10 bases sitting between them. CDR3 bases: TGTGCCAGCAGCCAGGATTGGGGGACTGAAGCTTTCTTT. Residues: CASSQDWGTEAFF.

The rearrangement joins TRBV30 to TRBJ1-5; TRBD1 agrees at 8 bases. From germline, CDR1 is GTSNPN and CDR2 SVGIG (reference sequence). V lost 0 bases to trimming and J lost 6 bases; unmatched junction nucleotides: 13. The CDR3 runs to 17 residues. CDR3 sequence reads: CAWSVGRGQGSAQPQHF. The CDR3, as DNA: TGTGCCTGGAGTGTTGGCAGGGGGCAGGGATCGGCTCAGCCCCAGCATTTT. Full variable domain (missing parts from reference TRBV30 and TRBJ1-5): SQTIHQWPATLVQPVGSPLSLECTVEGTSNPNLYWYRQAAGRGLQLLFYSVGIGQISSEVPQNLSASRPQDRQFILSSKKLLLSDSGFYLCAWSVGRGQGSAQPQHFGDGTRLSIL.

This clone is a singleton in its sample. The V and J genes are TRBV19 and TRBJ2-1, with D perhaps matching TRBD2 (6 bases). V gave up 2 bases and J gave up 2 bases, with 16 bases separating them. This CDR3 comprises 17 residues. The germline V gene encodes CDR1 LNHDA and CDR2 SQIVND (reference sequence). The CDR3 DNA reads as TGTGCCAGTAGTATAACCTCTGGCGGGACGACCTACAATGAGCAGTTCTTC. Its protein product is CASSITSGGTTYNEQFF. Drawing the rest from reference TRBV19 and TRBJ2-1, the complete variable domain is DGGITQSPKYLFRKEGQNVTLSCEQNLNHDAMYWYRQDPGQGLRLIYYSQIVNDFQKGDIAEGYSVSREKKESFPLTVTSAQKNPTAFYLCASSITSGGTTYNEQFFGPGTRLTVL.

The chain employs TRBV5-1 and TRBJ2-2; D is ambiguous. This CDR3 is built from 14 residues. Germline assignment: CDR1 SGHRS and CDR2 YFSETQ. V was clipped by 4 bases and J by 4 bases, with 11 bases between them. The CDR3 coding sequence is TGCGCCAGCAGCCCCGCCTTGGCCACCGGGGAGCTGTTTTTT. This gives the protein CASSPALATGELFF. Full variable domain (remainder filled in from reference TRBV5-1 and TRBJ2-2): KAGVTQTPRYLIKTRGQQVTLSCSPISGHRSVSWYQQTPGQGLQFLFEYFSETQRNKGNFPGRFSGRQFSNSRSEMNVSTLELGDSALYLCASSPALATGELFFGEGSRLTVL.

J is TRBJ1-4 and V is TRBV4-1; 10 bases agree with TRBD1. Germline loops: CDR1 MGHRA, CDR2 YSYEKL. The CDR3 covers 18 residues. The ends lost 3 bases at V and 1 base at J; junction bases unmatched: 8. Written as DNA, the CDR3 is TGCGCCAGCAGCCAGGGGACAGGGGCCGTGGGAACTAATGAAAAACTGTTTTTT. As protein: CASSQGTGAVGTNEKLFF.

This clone was detected only once. The chain has TRBV30 and TRBJ2-1; no clear D. Per germline, CDR1 GTSNPN and CDR2 SVGIG (reference sequence). The CDR3 length is 12 residues. V lost 4 bases to trimming and J lost 5 bases, with 9 bases between them. The CDR3 spells CAWNRVHNEQFF. The CDR3 coding sequence is TGTGCCTGGAATCGAGTACACAATGAGCAGTTCTTC.

The chain carries TRBV4-1 and TRBJ2-7, with TRBD2 matching over 13 bases. The CDR3 is made up of 21 amino acids. J was trimmed by 4 bases and V by 4 bases; bases with no gene match: 22. Germline V gene data show CDR1 as MGHRA and CDR2 as YSYEKL. The chain's CDR3 is CASSPRLGSWTSGSIRYEQYF. Written as DNA, the CDR3 is TGCGCCAGCAGCCCACGGCTCGGGTCTTGGACTAGCGGGAGTATTAGGTACGAGCAGTACTTC.

The chain employs TRBV5-6 and TRBJ2-2; D unresolved. V was pared by 4 bases and J by 6 bases, with 7 bases between. The CDR3 is made up of 12 amino acids. Germline V gene data show CDR1 as SGHDT and CDR2 as YYEEEE. The CDR3 DNA reads as TGTGCCAGCAGCGCCCGCCCCGGGGAGCTGTTTTTT. Translated, it gives CASSARPGELFF.

The chain's CDR3 is CASSGGRNTEAFF. Here the CDR3 DNA reads TGTGCCAGCAGCGGGGGGAGGAACACTGAAGCTTTCTTT. This sequence joins TRBV9 and TRBJ1-1; a weak D match, TRBD1 (5 bases). The CDR3 length is 13 residues. V was cut by 3 bases and J by 1 base, with 7 bases left in between. CDR1 SGDLS and CDR2 YYNGEE come from the germline V gene. Full variable domain (remainder filled in from reference TRBV9 and TRBJ1-1): DSGVTQTPKHLITATGQRVTLRCSPRSGDLSVYWYQQSLDQGLQFLIQYYNGEERAKGNILERFSAQQFPDLHSELNLSSLELGDSALYFCASSGGRNTEAFFGQGTRLTVV.

V and J are TRBV4-1 and TRBJ1-2; D ambiguous. CDR3 length equals 15 residues. Germline V lookup: CDR1 MGHRA, CDR2 YSYEKL. With 1 base removed from V and 7 bases from J, the gap between germline ends came to 16 bases. CDR3 DNA sequence: TGCGCCAGCAGCCAAGGAGTGGGGATCTCCCTTGGCTACACCTTC. Encoded protein: CASSQGVGISLGYTF.

This clone was seen once. This sequence joins TRBV15 and TRBJ2-7, with 14 bases aligning to TRBD2. The CDR3 is made up of 16 amino acids. Germline V gives CDR1 LNHNV, CDR2 YYDKDF (reference sequence). Trimming removed 5 bases from V and 2 bases from J; junction bases left unmatched: 5. DNA of the CDR3: TGTGCCACCAGCGCGTGGACTAGCGGGAGGCCCTACGAGCAGTACTTC. It yields the protein CATSAWTSGRPYEQYF.